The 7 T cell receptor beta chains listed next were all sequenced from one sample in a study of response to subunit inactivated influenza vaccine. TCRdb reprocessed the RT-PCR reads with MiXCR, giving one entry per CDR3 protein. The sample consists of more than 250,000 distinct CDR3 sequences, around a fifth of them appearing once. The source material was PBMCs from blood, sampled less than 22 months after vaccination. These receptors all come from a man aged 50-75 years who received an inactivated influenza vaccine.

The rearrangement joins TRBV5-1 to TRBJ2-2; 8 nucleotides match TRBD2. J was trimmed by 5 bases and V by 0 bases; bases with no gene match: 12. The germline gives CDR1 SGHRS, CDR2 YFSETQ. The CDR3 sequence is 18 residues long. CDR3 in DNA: TGCGCCAGCAGCTTGGGAAATAGCGGGACCCGAGGGACCGGGGAGCTGTTTTTT. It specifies CASSLGNSGTRGTGELFF. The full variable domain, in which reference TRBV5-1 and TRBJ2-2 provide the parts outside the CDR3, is KAGVTQTPRYLIKTRGQQVTLSCSPISGHRSVSWYQQTPGQGLQFLFEYFSETQRNKGNFPGRFSGRQFSNSRSEMNVSTLELGDSALYLCASSLGNSGTRGTGELFFGEGSRLTVL.

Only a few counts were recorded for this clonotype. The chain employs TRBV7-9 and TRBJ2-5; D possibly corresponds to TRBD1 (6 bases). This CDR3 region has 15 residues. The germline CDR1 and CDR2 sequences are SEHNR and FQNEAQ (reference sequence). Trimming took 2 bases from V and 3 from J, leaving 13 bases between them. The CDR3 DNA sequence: TGTGCCAGCAGCTTAACAGGGTTGCCAGAAGAGACCCAGTACTTC. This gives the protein CASSLTGLPEETQYF.

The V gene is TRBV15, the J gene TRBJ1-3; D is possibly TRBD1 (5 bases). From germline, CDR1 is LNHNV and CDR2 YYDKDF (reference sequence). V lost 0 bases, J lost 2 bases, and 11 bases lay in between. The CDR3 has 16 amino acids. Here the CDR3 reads CATSRDPQGAGNTIYF. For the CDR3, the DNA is TGTGCCACCAGCAGAGATCCTCAGGGAGCTGGAAACACCATATATTTT.

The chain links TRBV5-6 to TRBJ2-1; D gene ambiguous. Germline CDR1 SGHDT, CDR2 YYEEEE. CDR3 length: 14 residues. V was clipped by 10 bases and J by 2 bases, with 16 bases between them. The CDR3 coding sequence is TGTGCCGGCATCCAAGACCCGACCTACAATGAGCAGTTCTTC. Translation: CAGIQDPTYNEQFF.

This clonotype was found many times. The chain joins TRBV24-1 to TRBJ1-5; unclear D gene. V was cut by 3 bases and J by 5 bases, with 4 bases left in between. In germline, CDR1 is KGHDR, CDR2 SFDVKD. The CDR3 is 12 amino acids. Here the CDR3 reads CATSDGDQPQHF. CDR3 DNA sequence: TGTGCCACCAGTGATGGGGATCAGCCCCAGCATTTT.

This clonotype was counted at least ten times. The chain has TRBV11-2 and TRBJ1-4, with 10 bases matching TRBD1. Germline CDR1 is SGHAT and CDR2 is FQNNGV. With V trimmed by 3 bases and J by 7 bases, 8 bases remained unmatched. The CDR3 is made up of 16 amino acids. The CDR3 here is CASSLGIGTGVEKLFF. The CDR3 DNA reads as TGTGCCAGCAGCTTGGGAATCGGGACAGGGGTTGAAAAACTGTTTTTT.

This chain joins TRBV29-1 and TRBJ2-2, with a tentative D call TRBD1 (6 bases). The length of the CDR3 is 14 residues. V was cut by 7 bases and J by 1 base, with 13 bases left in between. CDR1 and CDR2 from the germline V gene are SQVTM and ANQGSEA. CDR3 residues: CSAATGQNTGELFF. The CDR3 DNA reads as TGCAGCGCTGCTACAGGGCAGAACACCGGGGAGCTGTTTTTT.